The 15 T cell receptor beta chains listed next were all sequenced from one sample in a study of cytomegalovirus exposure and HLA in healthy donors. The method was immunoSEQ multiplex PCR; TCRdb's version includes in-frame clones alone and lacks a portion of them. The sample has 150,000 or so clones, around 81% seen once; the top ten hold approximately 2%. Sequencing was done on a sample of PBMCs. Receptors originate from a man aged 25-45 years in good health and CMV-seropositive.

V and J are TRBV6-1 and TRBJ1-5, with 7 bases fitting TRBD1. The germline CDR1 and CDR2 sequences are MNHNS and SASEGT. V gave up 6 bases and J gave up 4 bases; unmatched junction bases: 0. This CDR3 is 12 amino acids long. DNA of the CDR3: TGTGCCAGCAGGACAGGGAATCAGCCCCAGCATTTT. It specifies CASRTGNQPQHF.

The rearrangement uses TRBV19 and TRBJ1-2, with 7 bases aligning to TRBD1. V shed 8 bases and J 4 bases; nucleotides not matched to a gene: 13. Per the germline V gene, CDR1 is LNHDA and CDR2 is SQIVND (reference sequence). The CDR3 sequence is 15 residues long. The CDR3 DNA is TGTGCCAGTGCCCCGGAGGGGGCGCGTCTCTATGGCTACACCTTC. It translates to CASAPEGARLYGYTF.

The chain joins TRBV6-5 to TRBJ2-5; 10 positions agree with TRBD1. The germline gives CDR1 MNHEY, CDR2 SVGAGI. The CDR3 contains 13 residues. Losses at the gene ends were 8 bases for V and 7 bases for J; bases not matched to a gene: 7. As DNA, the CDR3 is TGTGCCAGCGGGACAGGGGCCGGGGGGACCCAGTACTTC. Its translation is CASGTGAGGTQYF.

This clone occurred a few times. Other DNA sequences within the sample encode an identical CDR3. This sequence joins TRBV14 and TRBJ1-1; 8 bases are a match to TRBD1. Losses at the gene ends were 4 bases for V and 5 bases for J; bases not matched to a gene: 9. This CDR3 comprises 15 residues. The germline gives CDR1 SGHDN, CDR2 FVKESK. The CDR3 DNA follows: TGTGCCAGCAGCCGGCAGGGGGCTGTTGGGACTGAAGCTTTCTTT. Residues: CASSRQGAVGTEAFF.

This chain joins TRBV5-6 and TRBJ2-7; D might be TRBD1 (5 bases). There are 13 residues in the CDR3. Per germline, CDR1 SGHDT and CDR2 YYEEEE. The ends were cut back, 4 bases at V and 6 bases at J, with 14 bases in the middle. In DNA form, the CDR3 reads TGTGCCAGCAGCGGGTGGGTAGGGGTCGAGCAGTACTTC. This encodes CASSGWVGVEQYF.

The CDR3 nucleotides are TGTGCCAGCAGCGTAGACGGCGGGGGAACCTACGAGCAGTACTTC. Encoded protein: CASSVDGGGTYEQYF. The chain is built from TRBV9 and TRBJ2-7; 7 positions agree with TRBD2. From germline, CDR1 is SGDLS and CDR2 YYNGEE. After removal of 0 bases from V and 2 bases from J, the junction contained 5 bases not matched to a gene. The CDR3 consists of 15 residues.

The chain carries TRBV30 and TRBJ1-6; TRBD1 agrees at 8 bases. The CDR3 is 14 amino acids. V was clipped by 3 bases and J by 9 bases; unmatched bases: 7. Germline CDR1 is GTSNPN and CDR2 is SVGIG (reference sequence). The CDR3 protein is CAWRYRGLTSPLHF. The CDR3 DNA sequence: TGTGCCTGGAGATACAGGGGGTTAACTTCACCCCTCCACTTT.

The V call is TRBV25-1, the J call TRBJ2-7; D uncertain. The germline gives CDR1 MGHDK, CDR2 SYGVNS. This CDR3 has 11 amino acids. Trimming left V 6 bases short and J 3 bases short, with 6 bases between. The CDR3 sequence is CASSHFYEQYF. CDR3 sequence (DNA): TGTGCCAGCAGCCACTTCTACGAGCAGTACTTC.

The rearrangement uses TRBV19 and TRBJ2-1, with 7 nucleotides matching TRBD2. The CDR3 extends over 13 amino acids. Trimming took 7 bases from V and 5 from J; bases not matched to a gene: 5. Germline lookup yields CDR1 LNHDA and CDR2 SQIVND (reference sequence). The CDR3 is CASTTSEHNEQFF. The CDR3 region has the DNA TGTGCCAGTACCACTAGCGAACACAATGAGCAGTTCTTC.

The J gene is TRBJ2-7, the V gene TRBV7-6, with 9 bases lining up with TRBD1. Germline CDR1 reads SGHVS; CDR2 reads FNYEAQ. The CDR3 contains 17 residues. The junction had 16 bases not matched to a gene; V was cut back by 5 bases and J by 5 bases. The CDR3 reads CASSPPLRDRDDHEQYF. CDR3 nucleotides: TGTGCCAGCAGCCCTCCCCTCCGGGACAGGGACGACCACGAGCAGTACTTC.

In DNA form, the CDR3 reads TGTGCCAGCAGTGAAACCGTGACCGGAGTGAGAAACACCATATATTTT. This sequence encodes CASSETVTGVRNTIYF. This chain uses TRBV6-1 with TRBJ1-3; D remains unclear. Trimming removed 2 bases from V and 5 bases from J, with 16 bases in between. The CDR3 extends over 16 amino acids. Germline lookup yields CDR1 MNHNS and CDR2 SASEGT.

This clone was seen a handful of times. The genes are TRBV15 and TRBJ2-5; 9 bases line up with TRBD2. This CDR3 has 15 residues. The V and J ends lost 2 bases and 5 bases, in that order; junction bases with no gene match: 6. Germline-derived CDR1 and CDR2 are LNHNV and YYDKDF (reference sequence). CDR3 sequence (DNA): TGTGCCACCAGCAGATTGCGGGGGGGCCAGGAGACCCAGTACTTC. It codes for CATSRLRGGQETQYF. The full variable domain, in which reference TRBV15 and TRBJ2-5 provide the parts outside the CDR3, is DAMVIQNPRYQVTQFGKPVTLSCSQTLNHNVMYWYQQKSSQAPKLLFHYYDKDFNNEADTPDNFQSRRPNTSFCFLDIRSPGLGDTAMYLCATSRLRGGQETQYFGPGTRLLVL.

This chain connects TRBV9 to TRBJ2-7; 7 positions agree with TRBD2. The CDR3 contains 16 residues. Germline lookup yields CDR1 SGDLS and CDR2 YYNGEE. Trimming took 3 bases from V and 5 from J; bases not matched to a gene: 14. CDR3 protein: CASSGRSSGTLNEQYF. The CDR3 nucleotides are TGTGCCAGCAGCGGCCGATCGAGCGGGACCTTGAACGAGCAGTACTTC.

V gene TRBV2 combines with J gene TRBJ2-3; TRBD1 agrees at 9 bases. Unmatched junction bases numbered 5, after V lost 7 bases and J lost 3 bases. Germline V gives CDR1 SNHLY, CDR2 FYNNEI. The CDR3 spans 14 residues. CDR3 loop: CASTSDRGTDTQYF. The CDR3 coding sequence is TGTGCCAGCACCTCGGACAGGGGAACAGATACGCAGTATTTT. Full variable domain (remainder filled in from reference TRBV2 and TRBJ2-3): EPEVTQTPSHQVTQMGQEVILRCVPISNHLYFYWYRQILGQKVEFLVSFYNNEISEKSEIFDDQFSVERPDGSNFTLKIRSTKLEDSAMYFCASTSDRGTDTQYFGPGTRLTVL.

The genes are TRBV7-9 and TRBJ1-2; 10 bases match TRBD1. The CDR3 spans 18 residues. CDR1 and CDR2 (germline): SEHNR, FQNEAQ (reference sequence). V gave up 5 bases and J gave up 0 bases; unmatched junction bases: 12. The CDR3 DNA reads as TGTGCCAGCAGCCATAGCCGGGACAGGGGTGGGACTAACTATGGCTACACCTTC. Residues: CASSHSRDRGGTNYGYTF.